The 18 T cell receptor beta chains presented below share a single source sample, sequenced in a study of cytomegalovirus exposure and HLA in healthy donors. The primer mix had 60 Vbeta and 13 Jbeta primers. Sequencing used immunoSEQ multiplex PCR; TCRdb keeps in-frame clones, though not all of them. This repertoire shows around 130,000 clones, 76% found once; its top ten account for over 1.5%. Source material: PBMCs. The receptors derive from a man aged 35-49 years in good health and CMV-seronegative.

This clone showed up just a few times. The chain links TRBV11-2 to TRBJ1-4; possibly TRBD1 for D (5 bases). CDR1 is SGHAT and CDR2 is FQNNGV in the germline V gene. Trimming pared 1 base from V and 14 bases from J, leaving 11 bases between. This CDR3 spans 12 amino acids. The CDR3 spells CASSLGQGLLFF. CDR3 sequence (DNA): TGTGCCAGCAGCTTAGGTCAGGGACTTCTGTTTTTT.

The CDR3 coding sequence is TGTGCCAGCAGCCGTCAGGGCTACGAGCAGTACTTC. Amino acids: CASSRQGYEQYF. V and J are TRBV7-9 and TRBJ2-7; the D gene is possibly TRBD1 (5 bases). Germline V gene sequence: CDR1 SEHNR, CDR2 FQNEAQ (reference sequence). V was trimmed by 5 bases and J by 3 bases, leaving 8 bases between them. The CDR3 has 12 amino acids.

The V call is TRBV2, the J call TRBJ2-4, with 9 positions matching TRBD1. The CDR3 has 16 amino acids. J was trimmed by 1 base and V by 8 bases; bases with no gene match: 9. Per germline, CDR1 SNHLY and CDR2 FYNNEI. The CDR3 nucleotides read TGTGCCAGCTCGGCCGGGACAGGGTCGGCCAAAAACATTCAGTACTTC. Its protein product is CASSAGTGSAKNIQYF.

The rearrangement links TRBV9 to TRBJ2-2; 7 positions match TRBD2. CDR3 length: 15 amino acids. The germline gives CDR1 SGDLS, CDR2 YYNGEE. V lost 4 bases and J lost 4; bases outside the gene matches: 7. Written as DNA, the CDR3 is TGTGCCAGCAGCCAGACTAGCCTACCCACCGGGGAGCTGTTTTTT. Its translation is CASSQTSLPTGELFF.

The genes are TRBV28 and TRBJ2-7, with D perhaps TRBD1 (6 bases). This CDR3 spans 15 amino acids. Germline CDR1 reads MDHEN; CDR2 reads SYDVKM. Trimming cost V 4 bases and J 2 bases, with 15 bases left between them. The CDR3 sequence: CASSWQAGATYEQYF. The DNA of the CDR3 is TGTGCCAGCAGTTGGCAGGCAGGGGCCACCTACGAGCAGTACTTC.

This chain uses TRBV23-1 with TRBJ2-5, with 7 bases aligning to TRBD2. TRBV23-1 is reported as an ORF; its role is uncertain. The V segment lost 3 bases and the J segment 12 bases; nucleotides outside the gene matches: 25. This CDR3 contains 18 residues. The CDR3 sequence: CASSHPWTQPGRRRIEYF. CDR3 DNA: TGCGCCAGCAGTCACCCATGGACCCAACCCGGGAGGAGAAGGATCGAGTACTTC.

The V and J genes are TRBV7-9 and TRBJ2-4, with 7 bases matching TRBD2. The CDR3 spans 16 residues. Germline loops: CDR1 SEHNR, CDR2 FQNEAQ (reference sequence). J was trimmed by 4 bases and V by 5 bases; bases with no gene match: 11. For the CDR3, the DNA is TGTGCCAGCAGCCCAGCCGTCGGGGGGACGAAAAACATTCAGTACTTC. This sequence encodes CASSPAVGGTKNIQYF.

The CDR3 protein is CASSLGGRALYNEQFF. The CDR3 nucleotides read TGTGCCAGCAGTTTGGGCGGGAGGGCCCTCTACAATGAGCAGTTCTTC. This chain uses TRBV27 with TRBJ2-1; TRBD2 agrees at 9 bases. V was clipped by 3 bases and J by 3 bases; unmatched bases: 6. This CDR3 has 16 residues. Germline lookup yields CDR1 MNHEY and CDR2 SMNVEV (reference sequence).

CDR3 sequence (DNA): TGTGCCAGTAGTACCCTTGGGACAGGGGGCTTCTACGAGCAGTACTTC. As protein: CASSTLGTGGFYEQYF. This chain uses TRBV19 with TRBJ2-7; the match to TRBD1 covers 12 bases. This CDR3 comprises 16 residues. With V trimmed by 4 bases and J by 3 bases, 7 bases remained unmatched. Germline V CDR1 and CDR2: LNHDA, SQIVND (reference sequence).

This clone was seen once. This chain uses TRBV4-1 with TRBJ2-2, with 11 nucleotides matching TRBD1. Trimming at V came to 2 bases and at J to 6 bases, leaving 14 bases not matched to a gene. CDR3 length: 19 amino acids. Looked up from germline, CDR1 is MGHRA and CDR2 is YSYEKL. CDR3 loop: CASSQRWIEGQGGPGELFF. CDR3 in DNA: TGCGCCAGCAGCCAAAGGTGGATAGAGGGACAGGGGGGACCCGGGGAGCTGTTTTTT.

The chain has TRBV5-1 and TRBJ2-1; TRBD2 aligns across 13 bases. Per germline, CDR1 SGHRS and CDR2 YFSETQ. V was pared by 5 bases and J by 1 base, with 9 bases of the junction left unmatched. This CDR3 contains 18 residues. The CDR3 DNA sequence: TGCGCCAGCAGAGCAGGACTAGCGGGGGTTGGGTCCTACAATGAGCAGTTCTTC. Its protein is CASRAGLAGVGSYNEQFF.

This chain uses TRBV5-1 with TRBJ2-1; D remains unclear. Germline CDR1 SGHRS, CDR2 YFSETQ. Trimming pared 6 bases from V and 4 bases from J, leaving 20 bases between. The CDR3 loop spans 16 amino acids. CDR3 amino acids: CASTPTSANLYNEQFF. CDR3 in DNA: TGCGCCAGCACCCCAACGAGCGCTAATTTATACAATGAGCAGTTCTTC.

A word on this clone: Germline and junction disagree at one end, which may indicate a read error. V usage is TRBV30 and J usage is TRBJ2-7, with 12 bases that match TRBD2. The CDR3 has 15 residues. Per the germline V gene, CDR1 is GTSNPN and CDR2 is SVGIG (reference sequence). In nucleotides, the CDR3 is TGTGCCGGGAGAGGCGGGGGGGGGCTAGCGGGAGGGAAGTACTTC. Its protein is CAGRGGGGLAGGKYF.

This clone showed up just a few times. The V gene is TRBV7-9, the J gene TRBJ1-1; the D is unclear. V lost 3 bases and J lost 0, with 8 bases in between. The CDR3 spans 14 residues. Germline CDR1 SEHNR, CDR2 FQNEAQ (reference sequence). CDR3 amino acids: CASSLSGMNTEAFF. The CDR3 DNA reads TGTGCCAGCAGCTTGTCAGGAATGAACACTGAAGCTTTCTTT.

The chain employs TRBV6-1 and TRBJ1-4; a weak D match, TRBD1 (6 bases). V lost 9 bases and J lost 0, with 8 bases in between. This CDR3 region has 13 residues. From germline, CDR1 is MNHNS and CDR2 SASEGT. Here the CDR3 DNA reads TGTGCCAGTACAGGGACAACTAATGAAAAACTGTTTTTT. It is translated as CASTGTTNEKLFF.

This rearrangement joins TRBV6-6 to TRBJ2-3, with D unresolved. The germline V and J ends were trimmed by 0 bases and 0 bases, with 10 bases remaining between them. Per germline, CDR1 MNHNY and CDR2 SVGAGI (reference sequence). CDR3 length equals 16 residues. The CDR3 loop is CASSYSRVSSTDTQYF. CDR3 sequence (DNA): TGTGCCAGCAGTTACTCTCGGGTGTCTAGCACAGATACGCAGTATTTT.

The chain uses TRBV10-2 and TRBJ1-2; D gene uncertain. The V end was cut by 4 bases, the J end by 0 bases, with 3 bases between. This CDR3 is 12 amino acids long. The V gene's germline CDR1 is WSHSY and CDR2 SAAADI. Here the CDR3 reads CASSATNYGYTF. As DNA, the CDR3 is TGCGCCAGCAGTGCAACTAACTATGGCTACACCTTC.

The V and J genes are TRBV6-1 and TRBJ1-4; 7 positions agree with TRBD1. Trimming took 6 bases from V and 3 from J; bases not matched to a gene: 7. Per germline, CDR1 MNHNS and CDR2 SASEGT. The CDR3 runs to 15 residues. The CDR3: CASSGFGQANEKLFF. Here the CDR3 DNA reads TGTGCCAGCAGCGGCTTCGGACAGGCTAATGAAAAACTGTTTTTT.